What follows is one T cell receptor beta chain and its context. Antigen: not known. The data derive from a study of graft-versus-host responses after intestinal transplantation. Study background: The recipients all started with anti-thymocyte globulin induction and then took tacrolimus and steroids for around 3 years.

Looked up from germline, CDR1 is SGHNT and CDR2 is YENEEA. This CDR3 comprises 15 residues. V lost 8 bases, J lost 3 bases, and 7 bases stayed unmatched. Here immunoSEQ multiplex PCR was the method, and the copy in TCRdb shows in-frame clones only, minus some. The repertoire holds about 110,000 clones, about 87% seen once, with 0.71% in the top ten. The sequencing used unstimulated CD4+ T cells sorted from spleen or lymph node cells, collected before transplant. This clonotype originated in a human donor who was the organ donor for an intestinal transplant. V and J are TRBV11-3 and TRBJ2-1; 10 bases are a match to TRBD2. The CDR3, as DNA: TGTGCCAGCGGCTCTAGCGGGAGCCGCTACAATGAGCAGTTCTTC. Protein: CASGSSGSRYNEQFF.